These T cell receptor beta chains were read from a single sample in a study of T cells in Graves' hyperthyroidism and ophthalmopathy. MiXCR, run by TCRdb on the multiplex PCR reads, gives a single entry per CDR3 protein. Of roughly 500,000 distinct CDR3 sequences listed, around 42% were seen once; the top ten hold 15% to 20%. The source material was peripheral blood or thyroid tissue (not recorded which). Every receptor here comes from an adult woman with Graves' disease, either hyperthyroidism or ophthalmopathy (not recorded which). CDR3s include the opening cysteine and the closing phenylalanine or tryptophan. Each record gives: V gene, J gene, CDR3 protein.

V gene: TRBV20-1; J gene: TRBJ1-5; CDR3 protein: CSARRPGGRGNQPQHF
V gene: TRBV18; J gene: TRBJ2-7; CDR3 protein: CASSQFRTGYEQYF
V gene: TRBV7-8; J gene: TRBJ1-2; CDR3 protein: CASSTQGVGGYTF
V gene: TRBV28; J gene: TRBJ2-5; CDR3 protein: CASSLETPVQETQYF
V gene: TRBV10-3; J gene: TRBJ2-7; CDR3 protein: CAISDSPAGGVYF
V gene: TRBV20-1; J gene: TRBJ2-7; CDR3 protein: CSARSGTGMYEQYF
V gene: TRBV29-1; J gene: TRBJ2-7; CDR3 protein: CSVDLGLAGSYEQYF
V gene: TRBV20-1; J gene: TRBJ1-1; CDR3 protein: CSAREANAEAFF
V gene: TRBV19; J gene: TRBJ1-5; CDR3 protein: CASASSDRGYEQF
V gene: TRBV19; J gene: TRBJ1-5; CDR3 protein: CASSPIRGQSSEHF
V gene: TRBV7-9; J gene: TRBJ2-5; CDR3 protein: CASSLAVAQTQYF
V gene: TRBV20-1; J gene: TRBJ2-7; CDR3 protein: CSARSAGNTYEQYF
V gene: TRBV20-1; J gene: TRBJ2-2; CDR3 protein: CSAGAGWNTGELFF
V gene: TRBV12-3/TRBV12-4; J gene: TRBJ2-2; CDR3 protein: CASSYSQETGELFF
V gene: TRBV3-1; J gene: TRBJ1-1; CDR3 protein: CASSQGPQGEAFF
V gene: TRBV19; J gene: TRBJ2-5; CDR3 protein: CATTQTGGRETQYF
V gene: TRBV24-1; J gene: TRBJ2-5; CDR3 protein: CATSDPTQDRSKETQYF
V gene: TRBV2; J gene: TRBJ2-7; CDR3 protein: CASSEEGDGYEQYF
V gene: TRBV18; J gene: TRBJ1-2; CDR3 protein: CASSPGNPYGYTF
V gene: TRBV20-1; J gene: TRBJ2-7; CDR3 protein: CSASRGLYEQYF
V gene: TRBV6-5; J gene: TRBJ1-1; CDR3 protein: CASSYSITNTEAFF
V gene: TRBV7-9; J gene: TRBJ2-7; CDR3 protein: CASIRTLAGSEQYF
V gene: TRBV10-2; J gene: TRBJ1-4; CDR3 protein: CASSGTGPSEKLFF
V gene: TRBV14; J gene: TRBJ1-3; CDR3 protein: CASSQVRGRNTIYF
V gene: TRBV19; J gene: TRBJ1-3; CDR3 protein: CASSRQGQGRNTIYF
V gene: TRBV5-6; J gene: TRBJ1-2; CDR3 protein: CASSSPQNWGYYGYTF